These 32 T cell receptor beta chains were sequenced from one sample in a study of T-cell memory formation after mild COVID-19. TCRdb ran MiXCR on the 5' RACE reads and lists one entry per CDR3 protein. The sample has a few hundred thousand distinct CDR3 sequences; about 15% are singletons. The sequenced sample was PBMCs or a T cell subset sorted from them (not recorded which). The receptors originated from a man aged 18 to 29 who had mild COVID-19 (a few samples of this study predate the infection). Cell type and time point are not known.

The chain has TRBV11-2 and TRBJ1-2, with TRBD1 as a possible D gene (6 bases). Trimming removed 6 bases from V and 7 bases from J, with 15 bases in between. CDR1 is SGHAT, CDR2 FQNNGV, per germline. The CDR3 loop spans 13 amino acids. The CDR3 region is CASRRTGNRGYTF. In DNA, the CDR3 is TGTGCCAGCAGGCGAACAGGGAATCGTGGCTACACCTTC.

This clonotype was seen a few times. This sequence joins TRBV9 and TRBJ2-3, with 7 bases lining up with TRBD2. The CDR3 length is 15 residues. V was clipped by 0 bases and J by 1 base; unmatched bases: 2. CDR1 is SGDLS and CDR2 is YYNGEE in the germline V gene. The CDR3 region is CASSVVSGGTDTQYF. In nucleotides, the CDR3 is TGTGCCAGCAGCGTAGTGAGCGGGGGCACAGATACGCAGTATTTT.

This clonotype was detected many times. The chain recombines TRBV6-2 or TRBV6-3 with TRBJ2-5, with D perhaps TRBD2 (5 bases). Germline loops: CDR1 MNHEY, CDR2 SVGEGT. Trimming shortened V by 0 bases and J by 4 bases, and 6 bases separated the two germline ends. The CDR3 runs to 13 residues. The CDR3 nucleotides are TGTGCCAGCAGTTACTCGAGGGCAGAGACCCAGTACTTC. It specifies CASSYSRAETQYF.

The CDR3 DNA reads as TGTGCCAGCAGTTTAGGATCGGGACTAGCGCGGTACGAGCAGTACTTC. It codes for CASSLGSGLARYEQYF. This chain connects TRBV12-3 or TRBV12-4 to TRBJ2-7, with TRBD2 matching 10 bases. The J segment lost 4 bases and the V segment lost 1 base, leaving 7 bases of the junction unmatched. CDR3 length equals 16 residues.

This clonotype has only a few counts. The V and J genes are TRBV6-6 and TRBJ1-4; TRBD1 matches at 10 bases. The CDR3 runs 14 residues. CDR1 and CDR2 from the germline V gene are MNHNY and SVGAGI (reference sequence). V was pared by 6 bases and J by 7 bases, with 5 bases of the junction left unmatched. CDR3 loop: CASRSTGGVEKLFF. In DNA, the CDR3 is TGTGCCAGCAGGTCGACAGGGGGCGTTGAAAAACTGTTTTTT.

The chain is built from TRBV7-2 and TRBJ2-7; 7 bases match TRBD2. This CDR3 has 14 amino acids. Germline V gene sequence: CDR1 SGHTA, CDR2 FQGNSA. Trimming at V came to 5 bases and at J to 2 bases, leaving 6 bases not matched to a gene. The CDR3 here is CASSRGDKTYEQYF. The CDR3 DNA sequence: TGTGCCAGCAGCCGGGGGGATAAAACCTACGAGCAGTACTTC.

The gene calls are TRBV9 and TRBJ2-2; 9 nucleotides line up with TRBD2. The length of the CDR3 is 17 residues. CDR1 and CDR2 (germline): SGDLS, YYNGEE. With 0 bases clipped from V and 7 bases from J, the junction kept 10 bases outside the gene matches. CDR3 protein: CASSVGFGLAGSGELFF. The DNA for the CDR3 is TGTGCCAGCAGCGTAGGATTCGGGCTAGCGGGGAGCGGGGAGCTGTTTTTT.

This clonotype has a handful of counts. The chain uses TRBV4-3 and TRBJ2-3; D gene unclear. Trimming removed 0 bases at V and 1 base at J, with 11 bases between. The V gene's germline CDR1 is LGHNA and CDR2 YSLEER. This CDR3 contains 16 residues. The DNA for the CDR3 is TGCGCCAGCAGCCAAGATAAATCCAGCGGCACAGATACGCAGTATTTT. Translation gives CASSQDKSSGTDTQYF.

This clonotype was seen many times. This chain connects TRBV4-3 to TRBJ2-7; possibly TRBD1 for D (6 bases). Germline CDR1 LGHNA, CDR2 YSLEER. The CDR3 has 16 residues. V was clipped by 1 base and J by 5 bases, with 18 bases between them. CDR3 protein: CASSQAGSDRSDEQYF. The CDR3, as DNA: TGCGCCAGCAGCCAAGCGGGTTCGGACAGATCTGACGAGCAGTACTTC.

This chain's CDR3 is CSVQIQAMNTEAFF. CDR3 sequence (DNA): TGCAGCGTGCAAATCCAGGCCATGAACACTGAAGCTTTCTTT. The chain links TRBV29-1 to TRBJ1-1, with D uncertain. The CDR3 runs to 14 residues. CDR1 is SQVTM and CDR2 is ANQGSEA in the germline V gene. Deletions cut 6 bases from V and 0 bases from J, with 14 bases between.

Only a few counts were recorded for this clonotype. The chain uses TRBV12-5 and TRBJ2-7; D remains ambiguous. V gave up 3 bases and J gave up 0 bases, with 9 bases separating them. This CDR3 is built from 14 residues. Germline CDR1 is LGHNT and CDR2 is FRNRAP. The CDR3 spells CASGFSSSSYEQYF. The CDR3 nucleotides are TGTGCTAGTGGTTTCAGTTCGAGCTCCTACGAGCAGTACTTC.

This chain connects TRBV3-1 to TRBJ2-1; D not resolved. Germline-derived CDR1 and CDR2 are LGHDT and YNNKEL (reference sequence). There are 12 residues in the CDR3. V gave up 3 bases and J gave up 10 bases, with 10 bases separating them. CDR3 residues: CASSHEELEQFF. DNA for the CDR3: TGTGCCAGCAGCCACGAAGAATTGGAGCAGTTCTTC.

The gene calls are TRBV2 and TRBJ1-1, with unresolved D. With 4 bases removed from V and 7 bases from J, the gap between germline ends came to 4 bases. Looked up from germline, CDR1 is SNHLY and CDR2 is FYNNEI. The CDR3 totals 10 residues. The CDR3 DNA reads TGTGCCAGCAGTGCAATTGAAGCTTTCTTT. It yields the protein CASSAIEAFF.

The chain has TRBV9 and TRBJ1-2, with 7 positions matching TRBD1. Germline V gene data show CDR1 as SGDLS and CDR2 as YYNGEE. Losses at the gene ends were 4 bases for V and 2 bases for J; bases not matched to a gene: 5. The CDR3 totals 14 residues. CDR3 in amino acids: CASSTGTVNYGYTF. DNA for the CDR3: TGTGCCAGCAGCACCGGGACAGTGAACTATGGCTACACCTTC.

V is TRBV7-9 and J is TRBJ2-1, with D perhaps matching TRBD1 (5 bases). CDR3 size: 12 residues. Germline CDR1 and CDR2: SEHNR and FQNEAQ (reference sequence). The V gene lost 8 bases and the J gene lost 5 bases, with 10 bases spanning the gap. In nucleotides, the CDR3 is TGTGCCAGCGCCGCAGGGAACAATGAGCAGTTCTTC. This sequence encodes CASAAGNNEQFF.

The CDR3 here is CASHLTDRAGQPQHF. DNA of the CDR3: TGTGCCAGCCACCTGACGGACAGGGCGGGTCAGCCCCAGCATTTT. The chain combines TRBV2 with TRBJ1-5, with 8 bases lining up with TRBD1. Germline V gives CDR1 SNHLY, CDR2 FYNNEI. The ends lost 8 bases at V and 6 bases at J; junction bases unmatched: 12. The CDR3 totals 15 residues.

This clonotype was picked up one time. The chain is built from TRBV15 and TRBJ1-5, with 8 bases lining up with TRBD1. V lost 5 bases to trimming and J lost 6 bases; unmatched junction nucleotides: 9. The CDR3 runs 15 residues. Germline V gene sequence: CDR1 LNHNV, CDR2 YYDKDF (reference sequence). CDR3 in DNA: TGTGCCACCAGCCTCGGCAGGGGGCCTGGTCAGCCCCAGCATTTT. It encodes CATSLGRGPGQPQHF.

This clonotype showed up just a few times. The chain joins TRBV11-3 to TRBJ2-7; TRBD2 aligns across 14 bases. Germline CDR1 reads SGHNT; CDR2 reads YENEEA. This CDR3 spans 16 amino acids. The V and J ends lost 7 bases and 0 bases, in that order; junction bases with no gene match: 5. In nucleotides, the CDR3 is TGTGCCAGCACACGGACTAGCGGGGGGTGCTCCTACGAGCAGTACGTC. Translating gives CASTRTSGGCSYEQYV.

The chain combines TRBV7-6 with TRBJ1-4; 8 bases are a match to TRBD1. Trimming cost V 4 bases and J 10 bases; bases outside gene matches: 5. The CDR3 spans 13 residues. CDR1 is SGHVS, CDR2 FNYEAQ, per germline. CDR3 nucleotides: TGTGCCAGCAGCTCGGGACAGGATGGAAAACTGTTTTTT. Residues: CASSSGQDGKLFF.

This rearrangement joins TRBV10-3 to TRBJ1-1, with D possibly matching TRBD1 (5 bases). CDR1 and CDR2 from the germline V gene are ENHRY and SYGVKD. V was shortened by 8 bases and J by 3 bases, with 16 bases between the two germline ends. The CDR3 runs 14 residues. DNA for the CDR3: TGTGCCATCGTCCAGGGAGGAGGGGACACTGAAGCTTTCTTT. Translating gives CAIVQGGGDTEAFF.

The CDR3 DNA reads as TGCAGCGTTGCGGGACTTCCTCTGGCTGAGCAGTTCTTC. It specifies CSVAGLPLAEQFF. This sequence joins TRBV29-1 and TRBJ2-1, with TRBD2 as a possible D gene (6 bases). The V and J ends lost 4 bases and 9 bases respectively, with 16 bases between them. This CDR3 contains 13 residues. Germline assignment: CDR1 SQVTM and CDR2 ANQGSEA.

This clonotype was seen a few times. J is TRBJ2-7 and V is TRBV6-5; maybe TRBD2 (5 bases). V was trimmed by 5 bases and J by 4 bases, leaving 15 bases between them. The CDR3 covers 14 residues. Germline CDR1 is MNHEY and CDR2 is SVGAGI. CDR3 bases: TGTGCCAGCAGTCCCCGCCCTACGGGGTACGAGCAGTACGTC. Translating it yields CASSPRPTGYEQYV.

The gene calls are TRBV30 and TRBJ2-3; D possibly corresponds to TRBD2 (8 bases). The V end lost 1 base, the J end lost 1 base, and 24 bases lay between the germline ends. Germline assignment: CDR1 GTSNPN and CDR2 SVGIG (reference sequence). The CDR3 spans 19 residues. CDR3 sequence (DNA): TGTGCCTGGAGTGCGACAGGGTTTAGGGCGGGGGGCCGCACAGATACGCAGTATTTT. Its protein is CAWSATGFRAGGRTDTQYF.

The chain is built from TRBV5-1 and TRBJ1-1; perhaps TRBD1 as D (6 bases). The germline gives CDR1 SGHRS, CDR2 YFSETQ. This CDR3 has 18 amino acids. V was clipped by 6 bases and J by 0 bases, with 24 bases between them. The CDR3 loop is CASKTVGGPRSMNTEAFF. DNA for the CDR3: TGCGCCAGCAAGACGGTAGGGGGGCCCCGATCCATGAACACTGAAGCTTTCTTT. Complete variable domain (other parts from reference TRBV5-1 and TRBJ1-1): KAGVTQTPRYLIKTRGQQVTLSCSPISGHRSVSWYQQTPGQGLQFLFEYFSETQRNKGNFPGRFSGRQFSNSRSEMNVSTLELGDSALYLCASKTVGGPRSMNTEAFFGQGTRLTVV.

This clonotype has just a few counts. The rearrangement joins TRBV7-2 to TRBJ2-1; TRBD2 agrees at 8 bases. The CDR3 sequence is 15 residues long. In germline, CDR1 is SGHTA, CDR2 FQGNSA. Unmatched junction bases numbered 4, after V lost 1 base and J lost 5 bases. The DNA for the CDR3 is TGTGCCAGCAGCTTAGAGCGGGGGTCCCACAATGAGCAGTTCTTC. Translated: CASSLERGSHNEQFF.

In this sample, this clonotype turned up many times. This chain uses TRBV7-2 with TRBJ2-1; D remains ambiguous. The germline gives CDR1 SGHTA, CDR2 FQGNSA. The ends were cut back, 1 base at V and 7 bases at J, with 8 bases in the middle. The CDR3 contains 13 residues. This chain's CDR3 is CASSLEAENEQFF. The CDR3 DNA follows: TGTGCCAGCAGCTTAGAGGCGGAGAATGAGCAGTTCTTC.

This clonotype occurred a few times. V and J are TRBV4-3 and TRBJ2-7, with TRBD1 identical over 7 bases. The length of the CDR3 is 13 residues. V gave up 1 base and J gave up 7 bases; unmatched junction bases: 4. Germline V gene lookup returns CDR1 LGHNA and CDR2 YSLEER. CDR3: CASSQGQGLEQYF. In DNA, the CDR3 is TGCGCCAGCAGCCAAGGACAGGGATTGGAGCAGTACTTC.

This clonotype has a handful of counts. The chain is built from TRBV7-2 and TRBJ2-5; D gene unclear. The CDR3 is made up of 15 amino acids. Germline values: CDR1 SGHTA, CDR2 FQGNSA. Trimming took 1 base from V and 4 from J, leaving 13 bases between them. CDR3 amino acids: CASSLVGRRTETQYF. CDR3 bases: TGTGCCAGCAGCTTAGTAGGCCGTAGGACAGAGACCCAGTACTTC.

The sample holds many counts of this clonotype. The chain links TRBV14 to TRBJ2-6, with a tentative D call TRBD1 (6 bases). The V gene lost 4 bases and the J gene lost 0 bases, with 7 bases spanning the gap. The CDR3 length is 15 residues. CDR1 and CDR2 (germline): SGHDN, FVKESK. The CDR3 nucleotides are TGTGCCAGCAGCCCGGGACACTCTGGGGCCAACGTCCTGACTTTC. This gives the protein CASSPGHSGANVLTF.

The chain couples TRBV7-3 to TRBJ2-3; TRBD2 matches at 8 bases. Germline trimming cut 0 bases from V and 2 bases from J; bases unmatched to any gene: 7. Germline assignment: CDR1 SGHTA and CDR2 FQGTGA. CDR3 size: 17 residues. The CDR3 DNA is TGTGCCAGCAGCTTAACGGGTCCGGGGGGGGACACAGATACGCAGTATTTT. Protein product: CASSLTGPGGDTDTQYF.

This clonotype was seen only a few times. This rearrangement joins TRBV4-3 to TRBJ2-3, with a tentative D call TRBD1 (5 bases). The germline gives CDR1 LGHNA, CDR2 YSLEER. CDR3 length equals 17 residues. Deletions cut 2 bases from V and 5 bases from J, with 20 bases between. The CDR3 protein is CASSQRDYRFSRDTQYF. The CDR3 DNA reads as TGCGCCAGCAGCCAACGAGATTACAGGTTTAGTCGAGATACGCAGTATTTT.

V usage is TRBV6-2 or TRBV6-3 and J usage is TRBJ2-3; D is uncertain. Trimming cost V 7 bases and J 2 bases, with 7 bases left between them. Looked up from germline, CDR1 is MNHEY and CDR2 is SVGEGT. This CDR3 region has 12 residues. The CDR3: CASTHTTDTQYF. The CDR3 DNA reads TGTGCCAGCACACACACCACAGATACGCAGTATTTT.